What follows are 12 T cell receptor beta chains derived from one specimen sequenced in a study of blood T cell repertoires in COVID-19. This table comes from immunoSEQ multiplex PCR, and its TCRdb copy is limited to in-frame clones, with some not included. The data contain 150,000 to 200,000 clones, 75% to 85% of them seen just once; the ten biggest clones take up about 17%. Sequenced input: PBMCs or T cells enriched from blood (not recorded which). These receptors originate from a woman between 50 and 59 years old with acute COVID-19.

The genes are TRBV28 and TRBJ1-5, with 7 bases identical to TRBD1. The germline V gene encodes CDR1 MDHEN and CDR2 SYDVKM. Losses at the gene ends were 2 bases for V and 7 bases for J; bases not matched to a gene: 5. The CDR3 runs 14 residues. CDR3 amino acids: CASSLDRDGQPQHF. CDR3 in DNA: TGTGCCAGCAGTTTAGACAGGGATGGACAGCCCCAGCATTTT.

The CDR3 DNA sequence: TGTGCCAGCAGTGACTCAGAAGGAGAGGCACCCCTCCACTTT. Encoded protein: CASSDSEGEAPLHF. The chain carries TRBV6-4 and TRBJ1-6; the D is unclear. Per germline, CDR1 MRHNA and CDR2 SNTAGT. Between the trimmed V and J ends, which lost 0 bases and 11 bases, there was a span of 11 bases. The CDR3 spans 14 residues.

The chain couples TRBV11-2 to TRBJ2-1; 7 bases map to TRBD2. CDR3 size: 17 residues. V shed 5 bases, J shed 0 bases, and the junction held 10 bases outside the gene matches. Germline CDR1 SGHAT, CDR2 FQNNGV. CDR3 residues: CASSPTSSGISYNEQFF. Here the CDR3 DNA reads TGTGCCAGCAGCCCGACTAGCTCGGGAATCTCCTACAATGAGCAGTTCTTC.

DNA for the CDR3: TGCAGCGTTGAATTTAAGCTCTATGGCTACACCTTC. Translating it yields CSVEFKLYGYTF. The J gene is TRBJ1-2, the V gene TRBV29-1; D is unclear. The CDR3 is 12 residues long. The germline CDR1 and CDR2 sequences are SQVTM and ANQGSEA. Trimming took 2 bases from V and 4 from J, leaving 8 bases between them.

This clone was observed a handful of times. CDR3 loop: CASSRGQKGETQYF. As DNA, the CDR3 is TGTGCCAGTAGTAGAGGACAGAAGGGAGAGACCCAGTACTTC. The rearrangement joins TRBV19 to TRBJ2-5; possible D gene TRBD1, 6 bases. Germline assignment: CDR1 LNHDA and CDR2 SQIVND (reference sequence). The CDR3 totals 14 residues. The V end lost 4 bases, the J end lost 4 bases, and 13 bases lay between the germline ends.

This clone occurred a few times. V usage is TRBV4-1 and J usage is TRBJ1-5; D gene unclear. Looked up from germline, CDR1 is MGHRA and CDR2 is YSYEKL. The CDR3 has 18 amino acids. V was pared by 0 bases and J by 0 bases, with 15 bases between. This CDR3 reads CASSQENHSSYSNQPQHF. In DNA form, the CDR3 reads TGCGCCAGCAGCCAAGAAAATCACAGTTCCTATAGCAATCAGCCCCAGCATTTT.

CDR3 residues: CASKRGGFEQFF. The DNA of the CDR3 is TGTGCCAGTAAACGGGGGGGCTTTGAGCAGTTCTTC. This chain joins TRBV19 and TRBJ2-1; 8 nucleotides align to TRBD2. Trimming took 7 bases from V and 9 from J; bases not matched to a gene: 5. The V gene's germline CDR1 is LNHDA and CDR2 SQIVND (reference sequence). The CDR3 sequence is 12 residues long. The full variable domain, completed using reference TRBV19 and TRBJ2-1, is DGGITQSPKYLFRKEGQNVTLSCEQNLNHDAMYWYRQDPGQGLRLIYYSQIVNDFQKGDIAEGYSVSREKKESFPLTVTSAQKNPTAFYLCASKRGGFEQFFGPGTRLTVL.

This clone was found a few times. This rearrangement joins TRBV7-9 to TRBJ1-1, with 8 bases matching TRBD1. Germline loops: CDR1 SEHNR, CDR2 FQNEAQ (reference sequence). The CDR3 spans 18 residues. J was trimmed by 4 bases and V by 5 bases; bases with no gene match: 18. The CDR3 sequence: CASSNGTGRLLIGTEAFF. The CDR3 DNA is TGTGCCAGCAGCAATGGGACAGGTAGATTGTTGATAGGCACTGAAGCTTTCTTT. Looking up the rest from reference TRBV7-9 and TRBJ1-1 gives the full variable domain: DTGVSQNPRHKITKRGQNVTFRCDPISEHNRLYWYRQTLGQGPEFLTYFQNEAQLEKSRLLSDRFSAERPKGSFSTLEIQRTEQGDSAMYLCASSNGTGRLLIGTEAFFGQGTRLTVV.

The chain uses TRBV28 and TRBJ2-4, with D possibly matching TRBD1 (5 bases). V shed 6 bases and J shed 3 bases, with 21 bases lying between them. This CDR3 has 17 amino acids. Germline V lookup: CDR1 MDHEN, CDR2 SYDVKM. The CDR3 DNA reads TGTGCCAGCAGGGGGCAGGCCCGCGAATATAACAAAAACATTCAGTACTTC. Protein product: CASRGQAREYNKNIQYF.

This chain connects TRBV5-1 to TRBJ2-2; a weak D match, TRBD1 (6 bases). CDR1 and CDR2 from the germline V gene are SGHRS and YFSETQ. The CDR3 length is 15 residues. The V end was cut by 0 bases, the J end by 6 bases, with 12 bases between. CDR3 DNA sequence: TGCGCCAGCAGCTTGGGACAGGTCATCGCCGGGGAGCTGTTTTTT. Its protein product is CASSLGQVIAGELFF.

This chain uses TRBV5-6 with TRBJ1-2, with D possibly being TRBD1 (5 bases). Deletions cut 0 bases from V and 4 bases from J, with 10 bases between. The CDR3 length is 14 residues. Germline CDR1 is SGHDT and CDR2 is YYEEEE. The CDR3 loop is CASSLEQGGYGYTF. Written as DNA, the CDR3 is TGTGCCAGCAGCTTGGAGCAGGGAGGCTATGGCTACACCTTC.

The V gene is TRBV28, the J gene TRBJ2-1, with unresolved D. Trimming took off 1 base at V and 0 bases at J, with 10 bases between the two ends. CDR3 length: 16 amino acids. CDR1 MDHEN and CDR2 SYDVKM come from the germline V gene. DNA of the CDR3: TGTGCCAGCAGTTTATTAAACCCGAGCTCCTACAATGAGCAGTTCTTC. Translation: CASSLLNPSSYNEQFF.